These 15 T cell receptor beta chains were sequenced from one sample in a study of cytomegalovirus exposure and HLA in healthy donors. 13 Jbeta primers and 60 Vbeta primers were used for the PCR. The data were produced by immunoSEQ multiplex PCR, yet TCRdb's version contains in-frame clones alone and is incomplete. The sample carries over 90,000 clones, nearly 65% recorded once. Source material: PBMCs. All receptors come from a human donor in good health.

This clone was found a few times. This chain joins TRBV2 and TRBJ1-1; D perhaps matches TRBD1 (6 bases). Germline CDR1 reads SNHLY; CDR2 reads FYNNEI. This CDR3 region has 14 residues. V was cut by 6 bases and J by 2 bases, with 13 bases left in between. This chain's CDR3 is CASSLTGFNTEAFF. The CDR3 nucleotides read TGTGCCAGCAGCTTGACAGGATTTAACACTGAAGCTTTCTTT. The entire variable domain, with the rest obtained from reference TRBV2 and TRBJ1-1, is as follows: EPEVTQTPSHQVTQMGQEVILRCVPISNHLYFYWYRQILGQKVEFLVSFYNNEISEKSEIFDDQFSVERPDGSNFTLKIRSTKLEDSAMYFCASSLTGFNTEAFFGQGTRLTVV.

The chain employs TRBV27 and TRBJ1-5, with 7 bases aligning to TRBD1. V was pared by 4 bases and J by 3 bases, with 3 bases of the junction left unmatched. Germline lookup yields CDR1 MNHEY and CDR2 SMNVEV (reference sequence). The CDR3 runs 14 residues. The CDR3 DNA sequence: TGTGCCAGCAGTTCAGGGGGACTCAATCAGCCCCAGCATTTT. Translated: CASSSGGLNQPQHF.

The chain couples TRBV4-2 to TRBJ2-5, with 12 positions matching TRBD2. V gave up 4 bases and J gave up 5 bases; unmatched junction bases: 14. Germline V CDR1 and CDR2: LGHNA, YNFKEQ. The CDR3 contains 18 residues. The CDR3 DNA reads as TGTGCCAGCAGCCGTAGGCTAGCGGGAGGGGAGGATGGGGAGACCCAGTACTTC. Translated: CASSRRLAGGEDGETQYF.

The chain uses TRBV30 and TRBJ2-2, with 11 positions matching TRBD1. Germline V gene lookup returns CDR1 GTSNPN and CDR2 SVGIG (reference sequence). With 5 bases clipped from V and 4 bases from J, the junction kept 3 bases outside the gene matches. The length of the CDR3 is 14 residues. The CDR3 coding sequence is TGTGCCTGGGCCGGGACAGGGGGCACCGGGGAGCTGTTTTTT. It codes for CAWAGTGGTGELFF.

CDR3 sequence: CASSIQPGTNVLTF. In nucleotides, the CDR3 is TGTGCCAGTAGTATTCAGCCAGGGACCAACGTCCTGACTTTC. The rearrangement links TRBV19 to TRBJ2-6, with D maybe TRBD1 (5 bases). Between the trimmed V and J ends, which lost 3 bases and 8 bases, there was a span of 11 bases. This CDR3 has 14 amino acids. CDR1 and CDR2 (germline): LNHDA, SQIVND (reference sequence).

Here the CDR3 reads CASSAWGQWSSYEQYF. The CDR3 nucleotides read TGTGCCAGCAGCGCATGGGGACAGTGGTCTTCCTACGAGCAGTACTTC. The chain joins TRBV5-4 to TRBJ2-7, with 7 nucleotides matching TRBD1. This CDR3 comprises 16 residues. In germline, CDR1 is SGHNT, CDR2 YYREEE (reference sequence). The V and J ends lost 4 bases and 1 base, in that order; junction bases with no gene match: 11.

The genes are TRBV6-5 and TRBJ2-7; D may be TRBD2 (5 bases). The germline V gene has CDR1 MNHEY and CDR2 SVGAGI. V lost 6 bases and J 9 bases, leaving 12 bases between the germline ends. CDR3 length: 11 residues. In nucleotides, the CDR3 is TGTGCCAGCAGCCCGGGAAAGGGGCAGTACTTC. This encodes CASSPGKGQYF.

There are a few counts of this clone. The chain has TRBV4-2 and TRBJ1-1, with TRBD1 identical over 7 bases. V was pared by 4 bases and J by 7 bases, with 6 bases of the junction left unmatched. CDR1 is LGHNA and CDR2 is YNFKEQ in the germline V gene. This CDR3 region has 13 residues. CDR3 sequence reads: CASSPGQLDEAFF. In DNA form, the CDR3 reads TGTGCCAGCAGCCCGGGACAGTTAGATGAAGCTTTCTTT.

This sequence joins TRBV6-4 and TRBJ2-1; 7 bases map to TRBD1. J was trimmed by 5 bases and V by 6 bases; bases with no gene match: 4. The germline gives CDR1 MRHNA, CDR2 SNTAGT. The CDR3 is 13 residues long. CDR3 region: CASSRGTNNEQFF. Written as DNA, the CDR3 is TGTGCCAGCAGCAGGGGGACGAACAATGAGCAGTTCTTC.

The rearrangement joins TRBV2 to TRBJ2-1; 10 nucleotides align to TRBD1. Germline CDR1 reads SNHLY; CDR2 reads FYNNEI. This CDR3 spans 15 amino acids. The ends lost 6 bases at V and 7 bases at J; junction bases unmatched: 9. The CDR3 reads CASRPRTGGVNEQFF. In nucleotides, the CDR3 is TGTGCCAGCAGGCCCAGGACAGGGGGAGTGAATGAGCAGTTCTTC.

This chain connects TRBV27 to TRBJ2-1, with D possibly being TRBD2 (6 bases). V lost 4 bases and J lost 12, with 19 bases in between. This CDR3 comprises 14 residues. The germline V gene has CDR1 MNHEY and CDR2 SMNVEV (reference sequence). The chain's CDR3 is CASSSTTTSSVQFF. CDR3 DNA sequence: TGTGCCAGCAGTTCAACTACTACTAGCTCCGTGCAGTTCTTC.

The rearrangement joins TRBV5-4 to TRBJ2-5; 10 nucleotides line up with TRBD2. This CDR3 has 14 amino acids. Losses at the gene ends were 2 bases for V and 6 bases for J; bases not matched to a gene: 4. Germline V gene lookup returns CDR1 SGHNT and CDR2 YYREEE (reference sequence). CDR3 loop: CASSLAGGVKTQYF. In DNA form, the CDR3 reads TGTGCCAGCAGCTTAGCGGGAGGGGTGAAGACCCAGTACTTC.

V is TRBV5-1 and J is TRBJ2-2; the match to TRBD2 covers 7 bases. The germline V gene encodes CDR1 SGHRS and CDR2 YFSETQ. After removal of 0 bases from V and 6 bases from J, the junction contained 14 bases not matched to a gene. The CDR3 is made up of 18 amino acids. The chain's CDR3 is CASSLEFLAEGSSGELFF. The CDR3 DNA reads as TGCGCCAGCAGCTTGGAATTTCTAGCGGAGGGTTCCTCCGGGGAGCTGTTTTTT.

This clone has just a few counts. The rearrangement links TRBV27 to TRBJ2-3, with a possible D match to TRBD1 (6 bases). The CDR3 loop spans 13 amino acids. Germline V gives CDR1 MNHEY, CDR2 SMNVEV (reference sequence). V gave up 6 bases and J gave up 5 bases, with 12 bases separating them. CDR3 nucleotides: TGTGCCAGCAGCCAAACCAGGGGAGATACGCAGTATTTT. The encoded protein is CASSQTRGDTQYF.

The chain uses TRBV27 and TRBJ1-1, with 7 positions matching TRBD1. The V gene's germline CDR1 is MNHEY and CDR2 SMNVEV (reference sequence). CDR3 length: 15 amino acids. The junction had 13 bases not matched to a gene; V was cut back by 7 bases and J by 5 bases. DNA for the CDR3: TGTGCCAGCACAAGTCTCACTTCAGGGGGTACTGAAGCTTTCTTT. As protein: CASTSLTSGGTEAFF.